This is a list of T cell receptor beta chains from one sample in a study of Ad26.COV2.S vaccination and SARS-CoV-2 variants. The repertoire was sequenced with immunoSEQ multiplex PCR; TCRdb's copy has only in-frame clones and lacks some. Found here are some 340,000 clones, more than 70% of them singletons; the top ten hold 1.9%. Sequencing was performed on peripheral blood, taken in a trial of Ad26.COV2.S vaccine versus placebo. These receptors were collected from a person aged 18-65 years who received the Ad26.COV2.S COVID-19 vaccine or a placebo. CDR3s include the opening cysteine and the closing phenylalanine or tryptophan. A D gene is named only where the DNA matches it firmly. Size is omitted from some rows. Given values are once, few, many or a class for expanded clones.

v_call	j_call	d_call	clone_size	cdr3_aa	cdr3_nt
TRBV7-2	TRBJ2-3	NA	NA	CASSLGFGDARTDTQYF	TGTGCCAGCAGCTTAGGCTTTGGGGACGCCCGCACAGATACGCAGTATTTT
TRBV6-5	TRBJ2-4	TRBD1	NA	CASWTGGQNIQYF	TGTGCCAGTTGGACAGGGGGCCAGAACATTCAGTACTTC
TRBV19	TRBJ2-1	TRBD1	NA	CASTPTDRGRYNEQFF	TGTGCCAGTACACCCACGGACAGGGGAAGGTACAATGAGCAGTTCTTC
TRBV27	TRBJ1-3	TRBD1	NA	CASSKGQGAGGNTIYF	TGTGCCAGCAGTAAGGGACAGGGGGCGGGCGGAAACACCATATATTTT
TRBV6-5	TRBJ2-7	TRBD1	NA	CASGTGPYEQYF	TGTGCCAGCGGGACAGGGCCCTACGAGCAGTACTTC
TRBV7-6	TRBJ2-1	TRBD2	NA	CASSQRGTRGGTDEQFF	TGTGCCAGCAGCCAACGCGGGACTAGAGGTGGTACTGATGAGCAGTTCTTC
TRBV10-3	TRBJ1-5	NA	few	CAISESTSQPQHF	TGTGCCATCAGTGAGTCGACAAGTCAGCCCCAGCATTTT
TRBV5-1	TRBJ1-2	NA	few	CASSQERYGYTF	TGCGCCAGCAGCCAAGAGCGCTATGGCTACACCTTC
TRBV5-1	TRBJ1-3	TRBD1	NA	CASSTTGGFGNTIYF	TGCGCCAGCAGCACTACAGGGGGCTTCGGAAACACCATATATTTT
TRBV5-1	TRBJ2-5	TRBD1	NA	CASSRDRSIQETQYF	TGCGCCAGCAGCCGGGACAGGAGCATCCAAGAGACCCAGTACTTC
TRBV6-5	TRBJ1-1	NA	NA	CASIVGTTAFF	TGTGCCAGCATCGTAGGGACCACCGCTTTCTTT
TRBV2	TRBJ2-1	TRBD1	NA	CASSWDRGWNEQFF	TGTGCCAGCAGTTGGGACAGGGGGTGGAATGAGCAGTTCTTC
TRBV2	TRBJ1-1	NA	once	CASSYVQGYTEAFF	TGTGCCAGCAGTTACGTCCAGGGATACACTGAAGCTTTCTTT
TRBV19	TRBJ1-3	NA	NA	CAITTGTFGNTIYF	TGTGCCATCACCACCGGGACCTTTGGAAACACCATATATTTT
TRBV30	TRBJ1-2	TRBD1	NA	CACLMRRTGELGYTF	TGTGCCTGTCTCATGCGCCGGACAGGGGAGCTTGGCTACACCTTC
TRBV6-5	TRBJ1-1	NA	NA	CASSYSHGTNTEAFF	TGTGCCAGCAGTTACTCGCATGGGACGAACACTGAAGCTTTCTTT
TRBV29-1	TRBJ1-5	NA	NA	CSAGDRNQPQHF	TGCAGCGCCGGTGACAGGAATCAGCCCCAGCATTTT
TRBV5-1	TRBJ1-4	NA	NA	CASSYGTANEKLFF	TGCGCCAGCAGCTATGGGACCGCGAATGAAAAACTGTTTTTT
TRBV2	TRBJ1-2	NA	NA	CASSIEAANYGYTF	TGTGCCAGCAGCATTGAGGCCGCTAACTATGGCTACACCTTC
TRBV5-1	TRBJ2-5	NA	NA	CASSPPRGGREETQYF	TGCGCCAGCAGCCCCCCTCGGGGTGGCAGGGAAGAGACCCAGTACTTC
TRBV6-2/TRBV6-3	TRBJ2-6	NA	NA	CASSRERQGGISGANVLTF	TGTGCCAGCAGCAGGGAACGACAAGGGGGGATCTCTGGGGCCAACGTCCTGACTTTC
TRBV2	TRBJ1-4	TRBD1	NA	CAAGTAEKLFF	TGTGCCGCGGGGACAGCTGAAAAACTGTTTTTT
TRBV14	TRBJ2-3	TRBD2	NA	CASSLRLAGRIDTQYF	TGTGCCAGCAGCCTCCGACTAGCGGGGAGGATAGATACGCAGTATTTT